This is a list of T cell receptor beta chains from one sample in a study of human T cells and chemical hapten exposure. One entry per CDR3 protein, called by TCRdb with MiXCR from the RACE reads. The repertoire consists of approximately 95,000 distinct CDR3 sequences, with about an eighth occurring once and the leading ten covering 2.5% to 4%. Sequenced here: whole blood, sampled in connection with sensitization to the hapten diphenylcyclopropenone (DPC). These receptors were obtained from a woman aged 40 to 49 with alopecia areata. Some clones in this sample may be carry-over from other donors' samples. Both conserved end residues are part of each CDR3.

V gene: TRBV7-3; J gene: TRBJ2-2; CDR3 protein: CASSRTTGELFF
V gene: TRBV20-1; J gene: TRBJ2-5; CDR3 protein: CSASGLADQRGVLETQYF
V gene: TRBV4-3; J gene: TRBJ2-7; CDR3 protein: CASSISNPSGPYEQYF
V gene: TRBV12-3/TRBV12-4; J gene: TRBJ1-4; CDR3 protein: CASSLYLQGSNEKLFF
V gene: TRBV6-2/TRBV6-3; J gene: TRBJ2-5; CDR3 protein: CASSYSASGGKETQYF
V gene: TRBV20-1; J gene: TRBJ2-5; CDR3 protein: CSATGGSGYQETQYF
V gene: TRBV7-3; J gene: TRBJ2-5; CDR3 protein: CASSFSSTQETQYF
V gene: TRBV29-1; J gene: TRBJ2-5; CDR3 protein: CSVSHGLAGVETQYF
V gene: TRBV2; J gene: TRBJ2-7; CDR3 protein: CATKFSGQASYEQYF
V gene: TRBV29-1; J gene: TRBJ2-4; CDR3 protein: CSVEEAQVRYF
V gene: TRBV7-9; J gene: TRBJ2-7; CDR3 protein: CASSRWGTVSYEQYF
V gene: TRBV29-1; J gene: TRBJ1-5; CDR3 protein: CSVQGDENQPQHF
V gene: TRBV6-5; J gene: TRBJ2-7; CDR3 protein: CASSYPRTSGYEQYF
V gene: TRBV28; J gene: TRBJ2-7; CDR3 protein: CASSPSTGTFYEQYF